This entry describes one T cell receptor beta chain. No antigen is known for it. The data were taken from a study of identical twins. This CDR3 has 13 residues. CDR1 DFQATT and CDR2 SNEGSKA come from the germline V gene (reference sequence). V trimming: 7 bases; J trimming: 2 bases; junction bases outside the gene matches: 5. Overall study findings and caveats: Researchers reported weaker excess twin sharing in beta out-of-frame sequences. Beta clonotypes that were abundant in cord blood contained fewer insertions, a pattern absent from memory repertoires.

In TCRdb, the 5' RACE reads were re-called with MiXCR into one record per CDR3 protein. Among approximately 500,000 distinct CDR3 sequences listed, about 16% were seen once. These sequences were also reported in another study, on yellow fever vaccine responses in identical twins.

J is TRBJ2-1 and V is TRBV20-1; 7 bases align to TRBD1. Source material: CD4+ T cells sorted from blood. This receptor was taken from a woman younger than 35 in good health. CDR3 in amino acids: CSEGTGAYNEQFF. The DNA for the CDR3 is TGCAGTGAGGGAACAGGGGCCTACAATGAGCAGTTCTTC.